A single TCR beta chain is shown here with its context. Its specificity is unknown. The sample is drawn from a study of cytomegalovirus exposure and HLA in healthy donors. Study conclusions and caveats: Generally TCR sequences proved uncommon, though certain public TCRs appeared in numerous donors. Later analysis identified a missense DCLRE1C variant that was linked to TCR beta V- and J-gene trimming. Overall, roughly 170 TCR beta chains were annotated as cytomegalovirus-associated. There were several of the most significant clusters that appeared linked to common viral pathogens in a later analysis.

The PCR had 60 Vbeta and 13 Jbeta primers. Generated by immunoSEQ multiplex PCR, the TCRdb table keeps only in-frame clones and is missing some. Among about 120,000 clones listed, roughly three quarters were seen once. CDR1 and CDR2 from the germline V gene are SGHNT and YYREEE (reference sequence). CDR3 size: 14 residues. V was clipped by 4 bases and J by 5 bases, with 13 bases between them. V is TRBV5-4 and J is TRBJ2-1; D unresolved. The source of this sequence is a woman aged 18-29 years in good health and CMV-seropositive. The material sequenced was PBMCs. The CDR3 protein is CASSRWLLNNEQFF. CDR3 nucleotides: TGTGCCAGCAGCCGCTGGCTCCTGAACAATGAGCAGTTCTTC. Full variable domain (remainder filled in from reference TRBV5-4 and TRBJ2-1): ETGVTQSPTHLIKTRGQQVTLRCSSQSGHNTVSWYQQALGQGPQFIFQYYREEENGRGNFPPRFSGLQFPNYSSELNVNALELDDSALYLCASSRWLLNNEQFFGPGTRLTVL.